This TCR beta chain is drawn from a study of cytomegalovirus exposure and HLA in healthy donors. At the level of the study: In a later analysis, the roughly 130 validation repertoires were reported to have used the same platform as the 666 first-cohort repertoires. Study conclusions and caveats: The investigators catalogued some 160 TCR beta chains as cytomegalovirus-associated.

The data were produced by immunoSEQ multiplex PCR, yet TCRdb's version contains in-frame clones alone and is incomplete. In the table there are 57,000 or so clones, approximately 96% of which are singletons. The CDR3 has 14 residues. After removal of 5 bases from V and 2 bases from J, the junction contained 5 bases not matched to a gene. Germline CDR1 SGHNT, CDR2 YENEEA. With respect to this clone: Its antigen is undetermined.

Sample: PBMCs. This clonotype originated in a man younger than 30 in good health and CMV-seronegative. The V gene is TRBV11-3, the J gene TRBJ2-5; 7 nucleotides line up with TRBD2. Written as DNA, the CDR3 is TGTGCCAGCAGCCTAGCTAGCGGACAAGAGACCCAGTACTTC. Encoded protein: CASSLASGQETQYF.